The 7 T cell receptor beta chains reported below all come from one sample, sequenced in a study of coeliac disease. Clones were sequenced by immunoSEQ multiplex PCR, and TCRdb holds only the in-frame ones, with some missing. The sample shows about 2,000 clones, roughly 62% of them seen only once. The sample taken for sequencing was lamina propria lymphocytes from the gut. The receptors come from a woman in her twenties or thirties with active celiac disease.

The table lists this clone with a few counts. The chain links TRBV18 to TRBJ2-3, with D perhaps TRBD1 (6 bases). This CDR3 contains 16 residues. The germline V gene encodes CDR1 KGHSH and CDR2 LQKENI. V lost 0 bases, J lost 2 bases, and 12 bases lay in between. The CDR3 loop is CASSPPGTRLTDTQYF. The DNA of the CDR3 is TGTGCCAGCTCACCACCGGGGACAAGACTCACAGATACGCAGTATTTT.

A few counts support this clone. The CDR3 reads CASGTSPSSYNEQFF. In nucleotides, the CDR3 is TGTGCCAGCGGGACTTCACCCAGCTCCTACAATGAGCAGTTCTTC. This chain joins TRBV2 and TRBJ2-1, with a possible D match to TRBD2 (6 bases). The CDR3 consists of 15 residues. V was shortened by 8 bases and J by 0 bases, with 14 bases between the two germline ends. Germline V CDR1 and CDR2: SNHLY, FYNNEI.

The chain joins TRBV4-1 to TRBJ2-7; 7 bases map to TRBD2. J was trimmed by 1 base and V by 8 bases; bases with no gene match: 5. The germline gives CDR1 MGHRA, CDR2 YSYEKL. The CDR3 is made up of 13 amino acids. The CDR3 reads CASRSGASYEQYF. The CDR3 DNA sequence: TGCGCCAGCCGAAGCGGGGCATCCTACGAGCAGTACTTC.

The chain carries TRBV29-1 and TRBJ2-2; D is perhaps TRBD2 (5 bases). From germline, CDR1 is SQVTM and CDR2 ANQGSEA. The V gene lost 2 bases and the J gene lost 1 base, with 11 bases spanning the gap. The CDR3 has 15 amino acids. The CDR3 nucleotides read TGCAGCGTTGAATCTGATCGGGGGAACACCGGGGAGCTGTTTTTT. Residues: CSVESDRGNTGELFF.

Only a few counts were recorded for this clone. The J gene is TRBJ2-3, the V gene TRBV5-5; possibly TRBD2 for D (6 bases). The V gene's germline CDR1 is SGHKS and CDR2 YYEKEE (reference sequence). Trimming removed 1 base from V and 4 bases from J, with 13 bases in between. This CDR3 contains 15 residues. In DNA, the CDR3 is TGTGCCAGCAGCTTGTCCGGCAGGGAGGCAGATACGCAGTATTTT. Amino acids: CASSLSGREADTQYF.

By frequency in the sample, this clone is large. The chain combines TRBV5-1 with TRBJ1-2, with D perhaps matching TRBD1 (5 bases). This CDR3 comprises 13 residues. Between the trimmed V and J ends, which lost 2 bases and 6 bases, there was a span of 11 bases. Germline CDR1 SGHRS, CDR2 YFSETQ. CDR3 amino acids: CASSFRVQDGYTF. In nucleotides, the CDR3 is TGCGCCAGCAGCTTCAGGGTACAAGATGGCTACACCTTC.

This clone was observed a few times. The rearrangement uses TRBV7-9 and TRBJ2-3; D is uncertain. Germline lookup yields CDR1 SEHNR and CDR2 FQNEAQ (reference sequence). Trimming took 1 base from V and 2 from J, leaving 10 bases between them. The CDR3 has 15 residues. CDR3 coding DNA: TGTGCCAGCAGCTTAGGGCCCGTCCCCACAGATACGCAGTATTTT. It translates to CASSLGPVPTDTQYF.